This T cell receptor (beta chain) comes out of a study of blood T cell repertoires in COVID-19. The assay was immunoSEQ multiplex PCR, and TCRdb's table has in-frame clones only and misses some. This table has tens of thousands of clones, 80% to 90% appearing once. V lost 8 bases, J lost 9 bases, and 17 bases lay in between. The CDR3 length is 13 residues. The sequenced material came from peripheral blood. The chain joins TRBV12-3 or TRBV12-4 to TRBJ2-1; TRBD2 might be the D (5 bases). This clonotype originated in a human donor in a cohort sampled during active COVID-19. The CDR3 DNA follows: TGTGCCAGCGGGAGTTTGGTAACGGTTGAGCAGTTCTTC. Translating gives CASGSLVTVEQFF.